This TCR beta chain was retrieved from a study of human T cells and chemical hapten exposure. V lost 7 bases to trimming and J lost 5 bases; unmatched junction nucleotides: 10. Germline lookup yields CDR1 MNHNY and CDR2 SVGAGI (reference sequence). There are 14 residues in the CDR3. TCRdb fed the RACE reads into MiXCR, producing one record per CDR3 protein. The repertoire holds roughly 250,000 distinct CDR3 sequences, over 8% seen once, with 2.3% in the top ten. Time point given: pre-sensitization, week 0. As for treatment: therapeutic diphenylcyclopropenone sensitization with weekly scalp DPC. The rearrangement joins TRBV6-6 to TRBJ1-2; TRBD1 aligns across 7 bases. The material sequenced was whole blood, taken in connection with sensitization to the hapten diphenylcyclopropenone (DPC). The receptor comes from a woman between 40 and 50 years old with alopecia areata. Some clones in this sample may be carry-over from other donors' samples. The DNA for the CDR3 is TGTGCCAGCACCTACTCGACAGGGCTTTATGGCTACACCTTC. Encoded protein: CASTYSTGLYGYTF.